Presented here are 23 T cell receptor beta chains from one specimen sequenced in a study of blood T cell repertoires in COVID-19 (dated by TCRdb to about 2020). Libraries were built with the immunoSEQ multiplex PCR assay. TCRdb re-hosts the immuneACCESS table, in-frame sequences only. Its copies lack some clones; in the studies checked, an unresolved V gene accounts for under half of them, and the cause for the rest is not known. The sample includes 65,000 to 90,000 clones, with roughly four fifths observed a single time. The ten largest clones represent about 3.9% of the sample. The sample was peripheral blood. The receptors stem from a woman aged 60-75 years with acute or convalescent COVID-19.

This sequence joins TRBV28 and TRBJ2-7; the match to TRBD1 covers 7 bases. The CDR3 contains 15 residues. Germline CDR1 reads MDHEN; CDR2 reads SYDVKM. The ends lost 5 bases at V and 0 bases at J; junction bases unmatched: 7. CDR3: CASSPQAGGSYEQYF. Here the CDR3 DNA reads TGTGCCAGCAGTCCCCAGGCAGGGGGCTCCTACGAGCAGTACTTC.

This clone was found a few times. The genes are TRBV18 and TRBJ2-7, with D possibly matching TRBD2 (6 bases). Germline loops: CDR1 KGHSH, CDR2 LQKENI. The V end was cut by 4 bases, the J end by 4 bases, with 14 bases between. The CDR3 is 14 residues long. CDR3 loop: CASSRLLRDYEQYF. For the CDR3, the DNA is TGTGCCAGCTCACGCCTTTTGCGGGATTACGAGCAGTACTTC.

The V call is TRBV6-6, the J call TRBJ1-1; D may be TRBD1 (5 bases). Trimming took 8 bases from V and 4 from J, leaving 14 bases between them. Germline CDR1 is MNHNY and CDR2 is SVGAGI (reference sequence). There are 13 residues in the CDR3. CDR3: CASFRGWGTEAFF. As DNA, the CDR3 is TGTGCCAGCTTTAGGGGATGGGGCACTGAAGCTTTCTTT.

The V and J genes are TRBV15 and TRBJ1-2; no firm D call. Trimming removed 9 bases at V and 1 base at J, with 15 bases between. Germline CDR1 LNHNV, CDR2 YYDKDF (reference sequence). This CDR3 comprises 14 residues. This CDR3 is CATTGPYNNYGYTF. The CDR3 DNA reads as TGTGCCACTACTGGGCCCTATAATAACTATGGCTACACCTTC. Full variable domain (rest looked up from reference TRBV15 and TRBJ1-2): DAMVIQNPRYQVTQFGKPVTLSCSQTLNHNVMYWYQQKSSQAPKLLFHYYDKDFNNEADTPDNFQSRRPNTSFCFLDIRSPGLGDTAMYLCATTGPYNNYGYTFGSGTRLTVV.

The J gene is TRBJ2-3, the V gene TRBV3-1 (or the pseudogene TRBV3-2); 9 nucleotides line up with TRBD2. The CDR3 extends over 14 amino acids. V shed 3 bases, J shed 6 bases, and the junction held 4 bases outside the gene matches. Germline-derived CDR1 and CDR2 are LGHDT and YNNKEL (reference sequence). DNA for the CDR3: TGTGCCAGCAGCCAGCGGACTAGCGATGATACGCAGTATTTT. Encoded protein: CASSQRTSDDTQYF.

V and J are TRBV15 and TRBJ2-3; 9 bases fit TRBD2. The V segment lost 4 bases and the J segment 2 bases; nucleotides outside the gene matches: 7. The CDR3 extends over 16 amino acids. CDR1 LNHNV and CDR2 YYDKDF come from the germline V gene (reference sequence). The DNA for the CDR3 is TGTGCCACCAGCATCTTGACTAGCGGTTTCACAGATACGCAGTATTTT. It translates to CATSILTSGFTDTQYF.

The chain couples TRBV5-5 to TRBJ2-5, with D tentatively TRBD1 (6 bases). The V end lost 4 bases, the J end lost 4 bases, and 20 bases lay between the germline ends. Germline V CDR1 and CDR2: SGHKS, YYEKEE (reference sequence). The CDR3 spans 16 residues. In nucleotides, the CDR3 is TGTGCCAGCAGCCCTAGTGGGCACAGGGCGGGAGAGACCCAGTACTTC. It encodes CASSPSGHRAGETQYF.

The CDR3 DNA is TGTGCCAGCAGTTTATTGAGCAGGGGCTCTGAAGCTTTCTTT. This gives the protein CASSLLSRGSEAFF. The V gene is TRBV28, the J gene TRBJ1-1; possible D gene TRBD1, 6 bases. This CDR3 has 14 residues. Germline V CDR1 and CDR2: MDHEN, SYDVKM. V was pared by 1 base and J by 6 bases, with 12 bases between.

The V call is TRBV28, the J call TRBJ1-1, with D possibly TRBD1 on 6 matching bases. This CDR3 is 14 amino acids long. Trimming stripped 5 bases from V and 6 bases from J, with 16 bases between. CDR1 and CDR2 (germline): MDHEN, SYDVKM. The DNA for the CDR3 is TGTGCCAGCAGTCCCCCCAGGGGTCCCGCTGAAGCTTTCTTT. This sequence encodes CASSPPRGPAEAFF.

The rearrangement uses TRBV28 and TRBJ1-6; D unresolved. Trimming took off 2 bases at V and 7 bases at J, with 15 bases between the two ends. CDR3 length equals 16 residues. Germline V gives CDR1 MDHEN, CDR2 SYDVKM. The CDR3 nucleotides are TGTGCCAGCAGTTTACTGGGGAGGTCGAGAAATTCACCCCTCCACTTT. Protein sequence: CASSLLGRSRNSPLHF.

J is TRBJ1-4 and V is TRBV3-1 (or the pseudogene TRBV3-2); D might be TRBD1 (5 bases). V dropped 7 bases and J dropped 7 bases, with 7 bases sitting between them. Germline CDR1 is LGHDT and CDR2 is YNNKEL (reference sequence). This CDR3 is 11 amino acids long. Here the CDR3 reads CASTGGEKLFF. CDR3 sequence (DNA): TGTGCCAGCACGGGGGGTGAAAAACTGTTTTTT.

The chain joins TRBV6-2 or TRBV6-3 to TRBJ1-4; 9 bases match TRBD1. Germline V gene lookup returns CDR1 MNHEY and CDR2 SVGEGT. The CDR3 is 15 amino acids. J was trimmed by 7 bases and V by 5 bases; bases with no gene match: 8. CDR3 sequence (DNA): TGTGCCAGCAGTGCGACCGGGACAGGGCTTGAAAAACTGTTTTTT. This encodes CASSATGTGLEKLFF.

This chain links TRBV7-3 with TRBJ2-2; 7 bases are shared with TRBD2. V lost 3 bases to trimming and J lost 6 bases; unmatched junction nucleotides: 1. Germline assignment: CDR1 SGHTA and CDR2 FQGTGA. This CDR3 is 13 amino acids long. The CDR3 sequence is CASSLTSPGELFF. CDR3 bases: TGTGCCAGCAGCTTGACTAGCCCCGGGGAGCTGTTTTTT.

This clone was picked up a small number of times. V and J are TRBV30 and TRBJ1-1; a weak D match, TRBD1 (5 bases). Trimming removed 3 bases at V and 1 base at J, with 18 bases between. Germline CDR1 reads GTSNPN; CDR2 reads SVGIG (reference sequence). The CDR3 runs 16 residues. In nucleotides, the CDR3 is TGTGCCTGGAGGGTGGGGGGGATACGCAGGAACACTGAAGCTTTCTTT. Amino acid sequence: CAWRVGGIRRNTEAFF.

The V call is TRBV18, the J call TRBJ1-5; 8 nucleotides align to TRBD1. Germline V gene sequence: CDR1 KGHSH, CDR2 LQKENI. Unmatched junction bases numbered 3, after V lost 5 bases and J lost 3 bases. There are 14 residues in the CDR3. As DNA, the CDR3 is TGTGCCAGCTCATCGACAGGGGACAATCAGCCCCAGCATTTT. Translating it yields CASSSTGDNQPQHF.

This rearrangement joins TRBV6-5 to TRBJ1-5; D is ambiguous. V was pared by 5 bases and J by 1 base, with 9 bases between. CDR3 length equals 14 residues. The germline CDR1 and CDR2 sequences are MNHEY and SVGAGI. This CDR3 is CASSKLPSNQPQHF. CDR3 sequence (DNA): TGTGCCAGCAGTAAGCTGCCAAGCAATCAGCCCCAGCATTTT.

CDR3 nucleotide sequence: TGTGCCAGCAGCTTAGGTTATTCTGGAAACACCATATATTTT. It is translated as CASSLGYSGNTIYF. The rearrangement uses TRBV11-2 and TRBJ1-3; D not certain. The CDR3 has 14 amino acids. Germline lookup yields CDR1 SGHAT and CDR2 FQNNGV. V lost 1 base and J lost 1, with 5 bases in between.

The chain is built from TRBV7-3 and TRBJ2-1; 10 nucleotides agree with TRBD2. V was pared by 8 bases and J by 7 bases, with 8 bases of the junction left unmatched. CDR1 SGHTA and CDR2 FQGTGA come from the germline V gene. CDR3 length: 14 amino acids. CDR3 nucleotide sequence: TGTGCCAGCGCGGCTAGCGGGGGTATAAATGAGCAGTTCTTC. Encoded protein: CASAASGGINEQFF.

J is TRBJ2-3 and V is TRBV11-3; D may be TRBD1 (5 bases). V was pared by 6 bases and J by 0 bases, with 13 bases between. Germline V gene data show CDR1 as SGHNT and CDR2 as YENEEA. The CDR3 runs to 15 residues. For the CDR3, the DNA is TGTGCCAGCAGACCAGGACACTCTAGCACAGATACGCAGTATTTT. It yields the protein CASRPGHSSTDTQYF.

This chain connects TRBV30 to TRBJ2-3, with 7 bases that match TRBD2. The germline gives CDR1 GTSNPN, CDR2 SVGIG (reference sequence). CDR3 length: 16 amino acids. After removal of 2 bases from V and 0 bases from J, the junction contained 8 bases not matched to a gene. The CDR3 reads CAWSKGGPRSTDTQYF. The CDR3, as DNA: TGTGCCTGGAGTAAGGGAGGGCCTAGGAGCACAGATACGCAGTATTTT.

The V gene is TRBV3-1 (or the pseudogene TRBV3-2), the J gene TRBJ1-5, with TRBD1 as a possible D gene (6 bases). V was trimmed by 5 bases and J by 2 bases, leaving 10 bases between them. There are 14 residues in the CDR3. CDR1 is LGHDT, CDR2 YNNKEL, per germline (reference sequence). Written as DNA, the CDR3 is TGTGCCAGCAGCTACTCAGGGGGCAATCAGCCCCAGCATTTT. It encodes CASSYSGGNQPQHF.

This CDR3 is CASSFKTGLLDSPLHF. In DNA form, the CDR3 reads TGTGCCAGCAGCTTCAAGACAGGGCTTCTTGATTCACCCCTCCACTTT. This rearrangement joins TRBV11-2 to TRBJ1-6; 7 positions agree with TRBD1. Germline V CDR1 and CDR2: SGHAT, FQNNGV. V lost 3 bases to trimming and J lost 8 bases; unmatched junction nucleotides: 10. The CDR3 has 16 residues.

The chain joins TRBV7-8 to TRBJ2-3; the match to TRBD2 covers 8 bases. This CDR3 region has 16 residues. Germline V CDR1 and CDR2: SGHVS, FQNEAQ. V lost 5 bases, J lost 2 bases, and 9 bases stayed unmatched. CDR3 sequence: CASSPSSGEITDTQYF. CDR3 coding DNA: TGTGCCAGCAGCCCCAGTAGCGGGGAGATCACAGATACGCAGTATTTT. Full variable domain (remainder filled in from reference TRBV7-8 and TRBJ2-3): GAGVSQSPRYKVAKRGQDVALRCDPISGHVSLFWYQQALGQGPEFLTYFQNEAQLDKSGLPSDRFFAERPEGSVSTLKIQRTQQEDSAVYLCASSPSSGEITDTQYFGPGTRLTVL.